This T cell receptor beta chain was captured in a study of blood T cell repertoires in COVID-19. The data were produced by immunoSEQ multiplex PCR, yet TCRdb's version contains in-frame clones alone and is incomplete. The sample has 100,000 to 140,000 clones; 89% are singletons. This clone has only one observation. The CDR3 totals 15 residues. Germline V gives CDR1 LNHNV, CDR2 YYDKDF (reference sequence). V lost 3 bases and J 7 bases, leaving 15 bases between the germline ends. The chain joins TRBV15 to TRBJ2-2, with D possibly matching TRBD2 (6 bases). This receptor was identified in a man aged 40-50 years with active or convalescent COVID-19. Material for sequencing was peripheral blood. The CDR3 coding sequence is TGTGCCACCAGCAGGGAGGGCCCTTGGAGCGGGGAGCTGTTTTTT. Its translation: CATSREGPWSGELFF.